This T cell receptor beta chain was identified during a study of T cell responses to AZD1222 COVID-19 vaccine. Study-level findings and limits: Every sample of the repertoires postdated the peak T cell response. The donor cohort was predominantly white British with a female majority, and clonal diversity may have been underestimated.

The assay was immunoSEQ multiplex PCR, and TCRdb's table has in-frame clones only and misses some. The sample gives 140,000 to 150,000 clones, over 75% of which show up once; 7.5% to 8.5% is in the top ten. V shed 3 bases and J shed 2 bases, with 13 bases lying between them. This CDR3 comprises 15 residues. CDR1 is KGHSH, CDR2 LQKENI, per germline. A remark on this clone: Its antigen remains unidentified.

The source of this sequence is an adult in good health. The sequencing here drew on peripheral blood, taken on day 0 of AZD1222 vaccination. V gene TRBV18 combines with J gene TRBJ1-2; D is perhaps TRBD1 (6 bases). CDR3 in DNA: TGTGCCAGCTCACCCCCGACGGGGGCGAACTATGGCTACACCTTC. Amino acid sequence: CASSPPTGANYGYTF.